Presented here are 23 T cell receptor beta chains from one specimen sequenced in a study of blood T cell repertoires in COVID-19. Method: immunoSEQ multiplex PCR; TCRdb's copy keeps in-frame clones and lacks some. There are around 320,000 clones in the sample; 90% occur only once, and 3.9% lies in the top ten. The sample taken for sequencing was PBMCs or T cells enriched from blood (not recorded which). The receptors stem from a woman aged 25 to 39 who had been exposed to COVID-19.

The chain joins TRBV7-2 to TRBJ1-3, with 7 bases that match TRBD1. Germline V gene lookup returns CDR1 SGHTA and CDR2 FQGNSA. This CDR3 has 15 residues. V lost 3 bases, J lost 2 bases, and 4 bases stayed unmatched. CDR3 loop: CASSFDTGAGNTIYF. The DNA of the CDR3 is TGTGCCAGCAGCTTTGACACAGGGGCTGGAAACACCATATATTTT.

The chain uses TRBV2 and TRBJ1-4; no firm D call. Germline V gene sequence: CDR1 SNHLY, CDR2 FYNNEI. V was clipped by 8 bases and J by 4 bases, with 8 bases between them. The CDR3 covers 12 residues. The DNA for the CDR3 is TGTGCCAGCGCCCGCGATAATGAAAAACTGTTTTTT. Translated, it gives CASARDNEKLFF. The full variable domain, its missing parts supplied by reference TRBV2 and TRBJ1-4, is EPEVTQTPSHQVTQMGQEVILRCVPISNHLYFYWYRQILGQKVEFLVSFYNNEISEKSEIFDDQFSVERPDGSNFTLKIRSTKLEDSAMYFCASARDNEKLFFGSGTQLSVL.

The chain links TRBV3-1 (or the pseudogene TRBV3-2) to TRBJ1-3; D is perhaps TRBD1 (5 bases). With 2 bases removed from V and 0 bases from J, the gap between germline ends came to 5 bases. The CDR3 extends over 14 amino acids. Germline CDR1 reads LGHDT; CDR2 reads YNNKEL (reference sequence). CDR3 DNA sequence: TGTGCCAGCAGCCAACAGGGCTCTGGAAACACCATATATTTT. This gives the protein CASSQQGSGNTIYF.

This CDR3 reads CASSEADRGLYNEKLFF. DNA of the CDR3: TGTGCCAGCAGTGAAGCAGACAGGGGGCTGTATAATGAAAAACTGTTTTTT. The gene calls are TRBV6-1 and TRBJ1-4; 10 bases line up with TRBD1. The CDR3 extends over 17 amino acids. V lost 0 bases, J lost 4 bases, and 5 bases stayed unmatched. CDR1 and CDR2 (germline): MNHNS, SASEGT.

V gene TRBV6-2 or TRBV6-3 combines with J gene TRBJ2-1; D ambiguous. Trimming cost V 0 bases and J 0 bases, with 12 bases left between them. Germline lookup yields CDR1 MNHEY and CDR2 SVGEGT. This CDR3 is 17 amino acids long. DNA for the CDR3: TGTGCCAGCAGTTACTCGCGTCGCCGGAGCTCCTACAATGAGCAGTTCTTC. Its protein is CASSYSRRRSSYNEQFF.

The count of this clone is one. The chain carries TRBV7-2 and TRBJ1-6; 7 nucleotides align to TRBD1. Germline-derived CDR1 and CDR2 are SGHTA and FQGNSA. The V segment lost 4 bases and the J segment 0 bases; nucleotides outside the gene matches: 6. This CDR3 region has 17 residues. The CDR3, as DNA: TGTGCCAGCAGCTCGGGGGACAGCAGCTCCTATAATTCACCCCTCCACTTT. Translated: CASSSGDSSSYNSPLHF.

This clone is a singleton in its sample. This chain joins TRBV18 and TRBJ1-2; unclear D gene. Trimming left V 3 bases short and J 6 bases short, with 8 bases between. The CDR3 is made up of 12 amino acids. Germline CDR1 is KGHSH and CDR2 is LQKENI. The CDR3 DNA is TGTGCCAGCTCACCCTGGGCAGATGGCTACACCTTC. Encoded protein: CASSPWADGYTF.

In nucleotides, the CDR3 is TGTGCCATCAGTGAAACCTCAGGGTCGGGAAACACCATATATTTT. Its protein product is CAISETSGSGNTIYF. The chain has TRBV10-3 and TRBJ1-3; the D gene is possibly TRBD1 (5 bases). CDR3 length equals 15 residues. CDR1 and CDR2 (germline): ENHRY, SYGVKD. Trimming stripped 3 bases from V and 4 bases from J, with 13 bases between.

The gene calls are TRBV6-5 and TRBJ1-2; D is perhaps TRBD1 (6 bases). Germline V gives CDR1 MNHEY, CDR2 SVGAGI. The V gene lost 7 bases and the J gene lost 2 bases, with 11 bases spanning the gap. This CDR3 spans 13 amino acids. CDR3 loop: CASITGQNYGYTF. The CDR3 DNA sequence: TGTGCCAGCATTACAGGGCAAAACTATGGCTACACCTTC.

The gene calls are TRBV3-1 (or the pseudogene TRBV3-2) and TRBJ1-2; TRBD1 might be the D (5 bases). Trimming removed 4 bases at V and 4 bases at J, with 16 bases between. Per the germline V gene, CDR1 is LGHDT and CDR2 is YNNKEL (reference sequence). CDR3 size: 15 residues. CDR3 amino acids: CASSPGVGTGYGYTF. CDR3 in DNA: TGTGCCAGCAGCCCGGGGGTGGGTACTGGCTATGGCTACACCTTC.

The chain links TRBV21-1 to TRBJ2-3; the table calls TRBD2, which could not be checked here. TRBV21-1 corresponds to a pseudogene. The CDR3 has 11 residues. DNA of the CDR3: TGTGCCAGCCCGGGTCTTGGGACGCAGTATTTT. It codes for CASPGLGTQYF.

The chain is built from TRBV2 and TRBJ2-5, with D perhaps matching TRBD1 (5 bases). CDR3 size: 13 residues. Between the trimmed V and J ends, which lost 2 bases and 2 bases, there was a span of 6 bases. From germline, CDR1 is SNHLY and CDR2 FYNNEI. DNA for the CDR3: TGTGCCAGCAGTGAACAGGGTCAAGAGACCCAGTACTTC. This translates into CASSEQGQETQYF.

This clone has just one count. V and J are TRBV7-3 and TRBJ1-3; D uncertain. This CDR3 comprises 14 residues. CDR1 is SGHTA and CDR2 is FQGTGA in the germline V gene. V lost 3 bases, J lost 2 bases, and 8 bases lay in between. This CDR3 reads CASSLGGTGNTIYF. The CDR3 DNA follows: TGTGCCAGCAGCTTGGGAGGGACTGGAAACACCATATATTTT.

The chain combines TRBV19 with TRBJ2-3; tentatively, D is TRBD2 (5 bases). Between the trimmed V and J ends, which lost 6 bases and 2 bases, there was a span of 9 bases. The CDR3 is 13 amino acids. CDR1 is LNHDA, CDR2 SQIVND, per germline (reference sequence). The CDR3, as DNA: TGTGCCAGTAGCCCCGGGAACACAGATACGCAGTATTTT. Translation gives CASSPGNTDTQYF.

To note about this clone: This sample also contains other DNA sequences that code for the same CDR3. The chain uses TRBV18 and TRBJ1-1; D is possibly TRBD1 (6 bases). The germline gives CDR1 KGHSH, CDR2 LQKENI. The CDR3 length is 13 residues. Trimming pared 2 bases from V and 4 bases from J, leaving 8 bases between. The CDR3 is CASSPRGGTEAFF. The CDR3 DNA reads as TGTGCCAGCTCACCAAGGGGGGGCACTGAAGCTTTCTTT.

For this clone: The sample has other DNA sequences that encode this CDR3 too. V gene TRBV3-1 (or the pseudogene TRBV3-2) combines with J gene TRBJ2-1; D possibly corresponds to TRBD2 (5 bases). V was clipped by 3 bases and J by 4 bases, with 10 bases between them. Germline V gene data show CDR1 as LGHDT and CDR2 as YNNKEL (reference sequence). The CDR3 has 14 amino acids. CDR3 in DNA: TGTGCCAGCAGCCAGACCGGACTGTACAATGAGCAGTTCTTC. Amino acids: CASSQTGLYNEQFF.

The rearrangement uses TRBV7-2 and TRBJ1-2; D not certain. Trimming removed 3 bases from V and 7 bases from J, with 12 bases in between. CDR1 and CDR2 (germline): SGHTA, FQGNSA. There are 13 residues in the CDR3. CDR3 nucleotide sequence: TGTGCCAGCAGCTTGGAGGTGGTCAGTGGCTACACCTTC. Its translation: CASSLEVVSGYTF.

V usage is TRBV4-1 and J usage is TRBJ1-2, with 12 bases lining up with TRBD1. This CDR3 has 16 residues. Trimming took 3 bases from V and 2 from J; bases not matched to a gene: 4. Germline CDR1 MGHRA, CDR2 YSYEKL. CDR3 sequence (DNA): TGCGCCAGCAGCCAGGGGGGACAGGGGGCCAACTATGGCTACACCTTC. Amino acids: CASSQGGQGANYGYTF.

The chain is built from TRBV3-1 (or the pseudogene TRBV3-2) and TRBJ1-6; D unclear. The CDR3 length is 15 residues. The germline V gene encodes CDR1 LGHDT and CDR2 YNNKEL (reference sequence). Trimming left V 2 bases short and J 6 bases short, with 11 bases between. The CDR3 spells CASSQTGIRNSPLHF. The CDR3 coding sequence is TGTGCCAGCAGCCAAACCGGGATTCGTAATTCACCCCTCCACTTT.

This clone was observed a single time. The chain recombines TRBV10-3 with TRBJ1-2; D ambiguous. The CDR3 totals 14 residues. CDR1 is ENHRY, CDR2 SYGVKD, per germline. V dropped 2 bases and J dropped 3 bases, with 10 bases sitting between them. CDR3 nucleotides: TGTGCCATCAGTGAGGCTACAGTAGACTATGGCTACACCTTC. This sequence encodes CAISEATVDYGYTF.

This chain connects TRBV7-3 to TRBJ1-6; D gene unclear. This CDR3 region has 14 residues. The V end was cut by 2 bases, the J end by 4 bases, with 6 bases between. Looked up from germline, CDR1 is SGHTA and CDR2 is FQGTGA. The CDR3 is CASSLAGYNSPLHF. The CDR3 nucleotides are TGTGCCAGCAGCTTAGCAGGTTATAATTCACCCCTCCACTTT.

On this clone: The sample has other DNA sequences that encode this CDR3 too. The V gene is TRBV18, the J gene TRBJ2-5; 8 bases are shared with TRBD2. The V and J ends lost 2 bases and 4 bases, in that order; junction bases with no gene match: 0. This CDR3 has 13 amino acids. Germline V gene lookup returns CDR1 KGHSH and CDR2 LQKENI. The CDR3 sequence is CASSPGLAETQYF. CDR3 bases: TGTGCCAGCTCACCAGGACTAGCAGAGACCCAGTACTTC.

About this clone: No DNA is shown, since the ends of the CDR3 on it are uncertain; the CDR3 is the one TCRdb lists. This CDR3 reads CASSVSAGLRAGNTIYF. The chain is built from TRBV9 and TRBJ1-3. Germline V CDR1 and CDR2: SGDLS, YYNGEE. The CDR3 sequence runs 17 residues, both termini included.